This T cell receptor beta chain came from a study of cytomegalovirus exposure and HLA in healthy donors. Whole-study results and caveats: Certain sequence variants were highly shared and formed a cluster, and this cluster was likely a sequencing artifact. In a later analysis, TCR association rates varied by HLA locus: DRB1 most, HLA-C fewest. A previous analysis found most TCR beta V segments productive roughly 87% or roughly 30% of the time. Researchers reported from a later analysis that most CMV-associated TCR beta chains appeared HLA-restricted.

V gave up 2 bases and J gave up 5 bases; unmatched junction bases: 9. From germline, CDR1 is MGHDK and CDR2 SYGVNS. CDR3 length: 18 residues. 60 Vbeta and 13 Jbeta primers were used in PCR. Libraries were prepared by immunoSEQ multiplex PCR; TCRdb keeps only in-frame clonotypes and omits some of them. The sample lists 200,000 to 250,000 clones; approximately 80% were seen once. Of note for this clone: Its antigen is unknown.

The clonotype originates from a boy under 10 years old in good health and CMV-seronegative. The chain employs TRBV25-1 and TRBJ2-1; 13 positions match TRBD2. Sequences were obtained from PBMCs. The CDR3 DNA reads TGTGCCAGCAGTGAACTAGCATACGGACTAGCGGGGGACAATGAGCAGTTCTTC. Amino acid sequence: CASSELAYGLAGDNEQFF.